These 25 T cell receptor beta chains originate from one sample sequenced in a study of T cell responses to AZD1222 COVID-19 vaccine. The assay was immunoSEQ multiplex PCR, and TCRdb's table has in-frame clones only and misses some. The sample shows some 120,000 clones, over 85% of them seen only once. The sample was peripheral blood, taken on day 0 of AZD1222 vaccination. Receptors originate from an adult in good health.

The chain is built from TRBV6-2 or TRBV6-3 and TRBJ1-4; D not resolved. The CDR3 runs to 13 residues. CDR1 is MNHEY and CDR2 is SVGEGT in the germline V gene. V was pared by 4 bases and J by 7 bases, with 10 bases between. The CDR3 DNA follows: TGTGCCAGCAGTTTACAGTGGGCTGAAAAACTGTTTTTT. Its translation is CASSLQWAEKLFF.

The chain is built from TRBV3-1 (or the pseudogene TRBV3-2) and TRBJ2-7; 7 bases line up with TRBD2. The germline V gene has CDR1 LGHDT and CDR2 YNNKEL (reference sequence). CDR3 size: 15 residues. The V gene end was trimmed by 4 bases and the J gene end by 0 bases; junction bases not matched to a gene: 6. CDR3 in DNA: TGTGCCAGCAGCCCCCTGGGGGGGAGCTCCTACGAGCAGTACTTC. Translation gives CASSPLGGSSYEQYF.

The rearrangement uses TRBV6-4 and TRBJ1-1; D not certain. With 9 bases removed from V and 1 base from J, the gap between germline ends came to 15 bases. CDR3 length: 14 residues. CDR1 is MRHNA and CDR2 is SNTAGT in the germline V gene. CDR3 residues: CASKVAAPNTEAFF. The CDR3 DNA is TGTGCCAGTAAAGTCGCGGCACCGAACACTGAAGCTTTCTTT.

In DNA, the CDR3 is TGCGCCAGCAGCTTGGGACTAGCGGGGGGCCGGGGCACCGGGGAGCTGTTTTTT. The encoded protein is CASSLGLAGGRGTGELFF. The genes are TRBV5-1 and TRBJ2-2, with 13 positions matching TRBD2. The germline gives CDR1 SGHRS, CDR2 YFSETQ. V shed 0 bases, J shed 4 bases, and the junction held 6 bases outside the gene matches. The CDR3 extends over 18 amino acids.

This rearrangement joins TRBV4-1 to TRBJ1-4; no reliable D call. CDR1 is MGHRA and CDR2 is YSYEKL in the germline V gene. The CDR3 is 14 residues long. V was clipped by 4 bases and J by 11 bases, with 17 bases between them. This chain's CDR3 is CASSPVNSEGKLFF. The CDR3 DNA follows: TGCGCCAGCAGCCCAGTGAATAGTGAAGGCAAACTGTTTTTT.

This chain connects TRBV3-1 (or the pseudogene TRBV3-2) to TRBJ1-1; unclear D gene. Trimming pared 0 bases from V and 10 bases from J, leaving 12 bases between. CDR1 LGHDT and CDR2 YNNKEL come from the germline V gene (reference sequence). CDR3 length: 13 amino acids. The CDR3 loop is CASSQERVMGAFF. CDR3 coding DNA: TGTGCCAGCAGCCAAGAACGGGTCATGGGAGCTTTCTTT.

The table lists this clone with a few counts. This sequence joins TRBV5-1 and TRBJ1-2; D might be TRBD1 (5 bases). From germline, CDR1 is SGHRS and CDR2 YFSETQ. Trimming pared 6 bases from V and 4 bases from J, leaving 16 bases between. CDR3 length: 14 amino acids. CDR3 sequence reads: CASMPGDGFYGYTF. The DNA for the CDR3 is TGCGCCAGCATGCCGGGGGACGGGTTCTATGGCTACACCTTC.

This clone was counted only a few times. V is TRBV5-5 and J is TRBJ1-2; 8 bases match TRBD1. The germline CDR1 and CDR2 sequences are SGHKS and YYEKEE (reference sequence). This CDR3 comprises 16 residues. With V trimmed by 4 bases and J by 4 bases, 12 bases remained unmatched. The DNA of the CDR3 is TGTGCCAGCAGCGCGGGGCGACAGGGGTTCTTCTATGGCTACACCTTC. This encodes CASSAGRQGFFYGYTF.

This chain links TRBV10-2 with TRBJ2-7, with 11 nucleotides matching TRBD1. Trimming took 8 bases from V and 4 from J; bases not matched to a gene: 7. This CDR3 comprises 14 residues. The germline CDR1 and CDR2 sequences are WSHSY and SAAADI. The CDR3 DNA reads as TGCGCCAGCGCTCCCGGGACAGGGGGATACGAGCAGTACTTC. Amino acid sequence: CASAPGTGGYEQYF.

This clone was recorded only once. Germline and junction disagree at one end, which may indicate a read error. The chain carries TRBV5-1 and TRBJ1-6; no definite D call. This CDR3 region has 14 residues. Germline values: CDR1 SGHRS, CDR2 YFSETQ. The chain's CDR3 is CASSLGTYNSPLHF. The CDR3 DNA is TGCGCCAGCAGCTTGGGGACCTACAATTCACCCCTCCACTTT.

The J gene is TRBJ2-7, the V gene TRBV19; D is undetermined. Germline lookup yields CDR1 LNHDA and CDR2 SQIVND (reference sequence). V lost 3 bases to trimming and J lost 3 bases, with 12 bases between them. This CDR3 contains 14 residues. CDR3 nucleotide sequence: TGTGCCAGTAGTATCAGGAATTTCTTCTACGAGCAGTACTTC. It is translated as CASSIRNFFYEQYF.

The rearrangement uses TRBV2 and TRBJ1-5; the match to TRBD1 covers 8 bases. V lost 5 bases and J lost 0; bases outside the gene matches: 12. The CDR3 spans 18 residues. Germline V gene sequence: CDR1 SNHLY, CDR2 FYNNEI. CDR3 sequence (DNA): TGTGCCAGCAGTCCTCGGGACAGGCGATTATATAGCAATCAGCCCCAGCATTTT. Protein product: CASSPRDRRLYSNQPQHF.

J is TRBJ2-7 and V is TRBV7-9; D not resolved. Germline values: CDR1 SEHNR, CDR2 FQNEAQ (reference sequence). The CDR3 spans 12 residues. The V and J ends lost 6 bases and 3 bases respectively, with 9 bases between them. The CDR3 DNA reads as TGTGCCAGCAGTGCCCACCTCTACGAGCAGTACTTC. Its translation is CASSAHLYEQYF.

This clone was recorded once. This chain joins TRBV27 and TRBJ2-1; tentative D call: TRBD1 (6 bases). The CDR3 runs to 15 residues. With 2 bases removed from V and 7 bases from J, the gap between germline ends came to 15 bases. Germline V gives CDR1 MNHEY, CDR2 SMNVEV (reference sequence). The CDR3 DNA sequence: TGTGCCAGCAGTTTAGGGGCAGGGGCAGGGAATGAGCAGTTCTTC. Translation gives CASSLGAGAGNEQFF.

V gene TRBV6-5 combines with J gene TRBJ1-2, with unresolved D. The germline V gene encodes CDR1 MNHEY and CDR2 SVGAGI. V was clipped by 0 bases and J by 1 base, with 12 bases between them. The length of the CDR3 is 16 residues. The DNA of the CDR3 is TGTGCCAGCAGTTACTCGGTAGCATACGATAACTATGGCTACACCTTC. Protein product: CASSYSVAYDNYGYTF.

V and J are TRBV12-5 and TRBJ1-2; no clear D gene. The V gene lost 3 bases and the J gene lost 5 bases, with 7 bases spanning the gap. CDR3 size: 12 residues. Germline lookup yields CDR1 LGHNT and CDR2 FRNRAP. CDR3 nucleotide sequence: TGTGCTAGTGGTTTAGGAGGGTATGGCTACACCTTC. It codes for CASGLGGYGYTF.

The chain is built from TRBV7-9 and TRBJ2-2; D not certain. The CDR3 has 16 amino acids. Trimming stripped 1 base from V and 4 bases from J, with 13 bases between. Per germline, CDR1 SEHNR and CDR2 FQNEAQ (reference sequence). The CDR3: CASSLGPNFVTGELFF. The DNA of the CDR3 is TGTGCCAGCAGCTTAGGACCTAATTTTGTCACCGGGGAGCTGTTTTTT.

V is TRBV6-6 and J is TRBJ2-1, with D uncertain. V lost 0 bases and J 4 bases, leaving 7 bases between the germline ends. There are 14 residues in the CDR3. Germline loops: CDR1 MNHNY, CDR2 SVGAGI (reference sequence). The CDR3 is CASSYSGSYNEQFF. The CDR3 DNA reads TGTGCCAGCAGTTACTCGGGCTCATACAATGAGCAGTTCTTC.

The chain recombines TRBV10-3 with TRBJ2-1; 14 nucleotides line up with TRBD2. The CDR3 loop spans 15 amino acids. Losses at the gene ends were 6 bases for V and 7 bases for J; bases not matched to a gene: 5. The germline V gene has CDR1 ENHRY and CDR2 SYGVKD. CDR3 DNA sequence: TGTGCCATCAGACCGGGACTAGCGGGGGAGAATGAGCAGTTCTTC. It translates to CAIRPGLAGENEQFF.

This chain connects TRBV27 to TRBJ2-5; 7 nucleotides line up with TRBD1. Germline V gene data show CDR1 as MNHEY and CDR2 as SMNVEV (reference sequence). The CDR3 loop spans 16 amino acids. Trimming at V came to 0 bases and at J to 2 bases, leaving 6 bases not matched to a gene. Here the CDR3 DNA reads TGTGCCAGCAGTTTATCCCCGAGGGGACAGCAAGAGACCCAGTACTTC. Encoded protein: CASSLSPRGQQETQYF.

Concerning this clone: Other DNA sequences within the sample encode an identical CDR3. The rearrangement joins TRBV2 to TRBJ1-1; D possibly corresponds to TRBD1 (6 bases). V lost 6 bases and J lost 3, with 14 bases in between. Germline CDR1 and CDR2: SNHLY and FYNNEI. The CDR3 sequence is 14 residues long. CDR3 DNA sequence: TGTGCCAGCAGCGAACTGACAGGAGACACTGAAGCTTTCTTT. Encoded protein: CASSELTGDTEAFF.

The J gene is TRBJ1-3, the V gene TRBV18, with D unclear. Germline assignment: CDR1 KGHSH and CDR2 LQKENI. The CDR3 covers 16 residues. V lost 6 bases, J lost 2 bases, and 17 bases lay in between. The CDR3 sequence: CASSRAGRTTGNTIYF. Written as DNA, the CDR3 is TGTGCCAGCTCTCGGGCGGGCAGAACCACTGGAAACACCATATATTTT.

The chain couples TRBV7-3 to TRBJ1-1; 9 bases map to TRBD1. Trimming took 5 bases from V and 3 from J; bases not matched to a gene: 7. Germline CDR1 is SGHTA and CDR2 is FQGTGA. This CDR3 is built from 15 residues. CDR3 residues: CASSPGTGLDTEAFF. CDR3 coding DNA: TGTGCCAGCAGCCCGGGGACAGGGCTCGACACTGAAGCTTTCTTT.

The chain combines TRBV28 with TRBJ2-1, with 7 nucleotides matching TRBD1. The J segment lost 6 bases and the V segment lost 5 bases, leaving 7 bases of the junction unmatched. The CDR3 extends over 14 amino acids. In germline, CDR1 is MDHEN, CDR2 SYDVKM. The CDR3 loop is CASSPGQLANEQFF. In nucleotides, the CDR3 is TGTGCCAGCAGTCCGGGACAGCTCGCCAATGAGCAGTTCTTC.

The CDR3 reads CAATTPGKETQYF. CDR3 bases: TGTGCCGCCACGACCCCGGGGAAGGAGACCCAGTACTTC. V usage is TRBV7-8 and J usage is TRBJ2-5; D may be TRBD2 (5 bases). The V and J ends lost 11 bases and 5 bases respectively, with 18 bases between them. CDR3 size: 13 residues. Germline values: CDR1 SGHVS, CDR2 FQNEAQ.